The T cell receptor (beta chain) under discussion was sequenced for a study of T cells in Graves' hyperthyroidism and ophthalmopathy. Study overall: Initial diagnosis, before any treatment, was when peripheral blood was collected.

This clonotype came up many times. Its matching antigen is unknown. One end of the junction does not line up with germline, which may come from a read error. The study's findings and limits: Among thyroid clonotypes expanded above 0.001, most also appeared in blood.

CDR3 length: 15 residues. The germline V gene has CDR1 SNHLY and CDR2 FYNNEI. Amplified TCR beta CDR3 regions came from RNA transcripts. The HTBI primer set drove a first-round RT-PCR of the TCR CDR3. MiXCR, run by TCRdb on the multiplex PCR reads, gives a single entry per CDR3 protein. The sample shows 250,000 to 300,000 distinct CDR3 sequences, 14% to 15% of them seen only once. For the diagnoses, clinical symptoms, serum thyroxine and TRAb, thyroid ultrasound and orbital computed tomography were used. Blood was obtained at the first hyperthyroidism diagnosis, which preceded any ophthalmopathy symptoms.

The receptor was isolated from a woman in her 40s with Graves' hyperthyroidism that later progressed to Graves' ophthalmopathy. The sample was blood. The rearrangement links TRBV2 to TRBJ2-3; 9 bases line up with TRBD2. The CDR3 region has the DNA TGTGCCAGCAGTGATGCCGGGACTAGCAAAGATACGCAGTATTTT. Translation: CASSDAGTSKDTQYF. Supplemented by reference TRBV2 and TRBJ2-3, the full variable domain reads EPEVTQTPSHQVTQMGQEVILRCVPISNHLYFYWYRQILGQKVEFLVSFYNNEISEKSEIFDDQFSVERPDGSNFTLKIRSTKLEDSAMYFCASSDAGTSKDTQYFGPGTRLTVL.